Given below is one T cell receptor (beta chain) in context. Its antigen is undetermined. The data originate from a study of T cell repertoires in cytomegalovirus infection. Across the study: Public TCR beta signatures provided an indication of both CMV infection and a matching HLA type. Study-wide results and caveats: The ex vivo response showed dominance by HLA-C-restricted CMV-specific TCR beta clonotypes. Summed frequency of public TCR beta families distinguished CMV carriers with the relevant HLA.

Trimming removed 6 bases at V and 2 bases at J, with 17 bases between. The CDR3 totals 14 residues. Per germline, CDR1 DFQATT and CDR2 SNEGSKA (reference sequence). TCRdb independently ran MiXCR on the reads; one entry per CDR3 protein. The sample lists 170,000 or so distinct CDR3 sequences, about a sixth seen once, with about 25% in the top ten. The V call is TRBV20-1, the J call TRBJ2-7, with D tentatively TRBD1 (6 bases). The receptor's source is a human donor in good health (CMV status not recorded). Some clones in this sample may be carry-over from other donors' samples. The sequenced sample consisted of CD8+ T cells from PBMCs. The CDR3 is CSAPDRKIPYEQYF. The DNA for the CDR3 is TGCAGTGCCCCGGACAGAAAAATTCCCTACGAGCAGTACTTC.